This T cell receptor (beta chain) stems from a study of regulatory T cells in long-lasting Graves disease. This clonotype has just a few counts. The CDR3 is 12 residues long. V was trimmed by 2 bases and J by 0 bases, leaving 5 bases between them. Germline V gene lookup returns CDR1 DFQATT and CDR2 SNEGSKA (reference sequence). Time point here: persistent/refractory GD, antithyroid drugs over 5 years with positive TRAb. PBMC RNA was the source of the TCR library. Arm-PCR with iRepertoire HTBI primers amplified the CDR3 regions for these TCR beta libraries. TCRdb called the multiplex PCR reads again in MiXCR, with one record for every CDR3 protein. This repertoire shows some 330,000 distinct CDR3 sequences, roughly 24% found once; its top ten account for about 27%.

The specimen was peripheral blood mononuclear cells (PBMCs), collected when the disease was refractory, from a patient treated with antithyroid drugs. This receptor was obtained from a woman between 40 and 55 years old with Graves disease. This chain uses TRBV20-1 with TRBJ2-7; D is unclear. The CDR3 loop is CSARWDSYEQYF. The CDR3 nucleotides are TGCAGTGCTAGATGGGACTCCTACGAGCAGTACTTC.